These 8 T cell receptor beta chains originate from one sample sequenced in a study of blood T cell repertoires in COVID-19. Profiled with immunoSEQ multiplex PCR; TCRdb holds only in-frame clones, not every one. The repertoire includes 120,000 to 150,000 clones, approximately 81% of them detected once, and about 2.5% sits in the top ten. The sequencing input was peripheral blood. The origin of the receptors is a human donor with acute or convalescent COVID-19. The donor label of this sample is uncertain.

The chain joins TRBV28 to TRBJ1-1; a possible D gene is TRBD1 (6 bases). Trimming left V 6 bases short and J 0 bases short, with 11 bases between. This CDR3 has 14 amino acids. Germline V gene lookup returns CDR1 MDHEN and CDR2 SYDVKM. The CDR3 is CASSPGVLNTEAFF. In nucleotides, the CDR3 is TGTGCCAGCAGCCCAGGGGTCTTGAACACTGAAGCTTTCTTT.

This sequence joins TRBV29-1 and TRBJ1-5; D gene ambiguous. The CDR3 sequence is 13 residues long. V lost 2 bases and J lost 5, with 10 bases in between. Germline CDR1 SQVTM, CDR2 ANQGSEA. CDR3 DNA sequence: TGCAGCGTTGAACTGCCCGGGGATCAGCCCCAGCATTTT. Translating it yields CSVELPGDQPQHF.

The chain is built from TRBV11-3 and TRBJ2-1, with a possible D match to TRBD2 (5 bases). There are 13 residues in the CDR3. V lost 10 bases, J lost 7 bases, and 17 bases lay in between. CDR1 SGHNT and CDR2 YENEEA come from the germline V gene. This chain's CDR3 is CATQAGPGNEQFF. The DNA for the CDR3 is TGTGCCACCCAGGCCGGCCCGGGGAATGAGCAGTTCTTC.

The rearrangement joins TRBV18 to TRBJ1-2; D ambiguous. Germline CDR1 reads KGHSH; CDR2 reads LQKENI. V shed 2 bases and J shed 8 bases, with 12 bases lying between them. The CDR3 loop spans 13 amino acids. CDR3 nucleotides: TGTGCCAGCTCACCAGATCGACAATACGGCTACACCTTC. It translates to CASSPDRQYGYTF.

Only a few counts were recorded for this clone. The chain recombines TRBV5-6 with TRBJ1-3; TRBD1 agrees at 7 bases. Trimming took 0 bases from V and 2 from J; bases not matched to a gene: 2. The V gene's germline CDR1 is SGHDT and CDR2 YYEEEE. The CDR3 loop spans 15 amino acids. CDR3 sequence: CASSLGQGAGNTIYF. CDR3 sequence (DNA): TGTGCCAGCAGCTTGGGGCAGGGGGCTGGAAACACCATATATTTT.

This clone has only a few counts. The rearrangement uses TRBV5-4 and TRBJ1-1; D perhaps matches TRBD1 (6 bases). The CDR3 is made up of 14 amino acids. With 1 base removed from V and 9 bases from J, the gap between germline ends came to 16 bases. CDR1 SGHNT and CDR2 YYREEE come from the germline V gene (reference sequence). The DNA for the CDR3 is TGTGCCAGCAGCTTGCAACAGGGCGATAGGCAAGCTTTCTTT. The encoded protein is CASSLQQGDRQAFF.

The genes are TRBV5-4 and TRBJ1-1, with D tentatively TRBD1 (5 bases). The CDR3 consists of 14 residues. V lost 4 bases and J lost 4, with 14 bases in between. The germline CDR1 and CDR2 sequences are SGHNT and YYREEE (reference sequence). CDR3: CASSRQMGPTEAFF. CDR3 DNA: TGTGCCAGCAGCCGCCAAATGGGGCCCACTGAAGCTTTCTTT.

The chain carries TRBV2 and TRBJ2-2, with 8 nucleotides matching TRBD1. The CDR3 has 16 amino acids. V was pared by 4 bases and J by 4 bases, with 8 bases of the junction left unmatched. Looked up from germline, CDR1 is SNHLY and CDR2 is FYNNEI. In nucleotides, the CDR3 is TGTGCCAGCAGTGCCGGGACAGGAACGGCCACCGGGGAGCTGTTTTTT. Translated: CASSAGTGTATGELFF.